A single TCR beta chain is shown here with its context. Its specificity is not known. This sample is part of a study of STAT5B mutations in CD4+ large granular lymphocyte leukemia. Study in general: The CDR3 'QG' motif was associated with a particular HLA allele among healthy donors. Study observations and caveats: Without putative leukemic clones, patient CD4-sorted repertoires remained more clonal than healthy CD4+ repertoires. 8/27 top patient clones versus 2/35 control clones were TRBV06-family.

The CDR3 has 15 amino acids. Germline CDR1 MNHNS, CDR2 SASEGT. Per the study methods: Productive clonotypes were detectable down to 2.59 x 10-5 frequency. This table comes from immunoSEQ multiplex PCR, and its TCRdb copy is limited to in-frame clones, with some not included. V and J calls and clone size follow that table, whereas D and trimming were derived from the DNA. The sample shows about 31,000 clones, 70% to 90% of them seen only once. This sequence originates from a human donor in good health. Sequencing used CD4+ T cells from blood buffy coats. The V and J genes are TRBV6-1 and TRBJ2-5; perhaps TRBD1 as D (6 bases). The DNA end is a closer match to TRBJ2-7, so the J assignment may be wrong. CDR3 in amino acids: CASSPQGSSFYEQYF. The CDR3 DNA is TGTGCCAGCAGCCCCCAGGGGAGTTCCTTCTACGAGCAGTACTTC.